The 11 T cell receptor beta chains presented below share a single source sample, sequenced in a study. Treg sorting used a CD4+CD25+CD127-/low gate. One entry per CDR3 protein, called by TCRdb with MiXCR from the 5' RACE reads. The top ten hold roughly 4.5% of the sample, which has about 43,000 distinct CDR3 sequences, 20% to 25% seen once. Sequencing input: Tregs sorted from a lymph node. These receptors all come from a female donor with breast cancer.

This clonotype was observed a few times. The V gene is TRBV5-8, the J gene TRBJ1-3; 9 bases fit TRBD1. Germline values: CDR1 SGHTS, CDR2 YDEGEE. The CDR3 runs to 14 residues. J was trimmed by 4 bases and V by 5 bases; bases with no gene match: 4. CDR3 sequence (DNA): TGTGCCAGCAGAAACAGGGGGCTCGGAAACACCATATATTTT. It translates to CASRNRGLGNTIYF.

This clonotype came up many times. The J gene is TRBJ2-5, the V gene TRBV4-1, with unresolved D. This CDR3 is 15 amino acids long. Germline CDR1 MGHRA, CDR2 YSYEKL. Trimming removed 0 bases from V and 6 bases from J, with 14 bases in between. Here the CDR3 DNA reads TGCGCCAGCAGCCAAGATATGGGCAGGAGCAAGACCCAGTACTTC. The encoded protein is CASSQDMGRSKTQYF.

This clonotype was seen only a few times. CDR3 amino acids: CASSWGLESYEQYF. The CDR3 DNA reads TGCGCCAGCAGCTGGGGACTAGAGAGCTACGAGCAGTACTTC. The gene calls are TRBV5-1 and TRBJ2-7; 8 bases are a match to TRBD2. After removal of 3 bases from V and 3 bases from J, the junction contained 5 bases not matched to a gene. CDR1 and CDR2 from the germline V gene are SGHRS and YFSETQ. There are 14 residues in the CDR3.

With respect to this clonotype: The CDR3 ends on some other residue instead of the conserved phenylalanine or tryptophan, so this is likely a read error. The J gene is TRBJ1-6, the V gene TRBV9; 12 positions match TRBD1. V trimming: 3 bases; J trimming: 15 bases; junction bases outside the gene matches: 7. The CDR3 is 14 residues long. Germline V gene lookup returns CDR1 SGDLS and CDR2 YYNGEE. For the CDR3, the DNA is TGTGCCAGCAGCGACCGGGACAGGGGGCGGCGCCTCCACCTT. Translation: CASSDRDRGRRLHL.

The chain carries TRBV6-1 and TRBJ1-1; D not certain. This CDR3 region has 12 residues. Per the germline V gene, CDR1 is MNHNS and CDR2 is SASEGT. V was trimmed by 3 bases and J by 6 bases, leaving 8 bases between them. The CDR3 nucleotides are TGTGCCAGCAGTGATGCCGGGGCTGAAGCTTTCTTT. Amino acids: CASSDAGAEAFF.

Concerning this clonotype itself: A single base separates this from a much larger clone, so it may be a read error. The chain links TRBV7-2 to TRBJ1-4; 11 bases are a match to TRBD1. The CDR3 extends over 15 amino acids. The V gene end was trimmed by 5 bases and the J gene end by 7 bases; junction bases not matched to a gene: 6. The V gene's germline CDR1 is SGHTA and CDR2 FQGNSA. CDR3 loop: CASSLAGTGGEKLFF. The DNA for the CDR3 is TGTGCCAGCAGCCTCGCCGGGACAGGGGGTGAAAAACTGTTTTTT.

This rearrangement joins TRBV10-3 to TRBJ2-3; 7 nucleotides align to TRBD1. The V and J ends lost 2 bases and 3 bases, in that order; junction bases with no gene match: 8. There are 16 residues in the CDR3. Germline CDR1 reads ENHRY; CDR2 reads SYGVKD. CDR3 protein: CAISEADRVGTDTQYF. The DNA of the CDR3 is TGTGCCATCAGTGAGGCCGACAGGGTTGGTACAGATACGCAGTATTTT.

This clonotype came up many times. This chain uses TRBV18 with TRBJ1-2; D is unresolved. CDR1 and CDR2 (germline): KGHSH, LQKENI. V gave up 3 bases and J gave up 2 bases, with 7 bases separating them. This CDR3 has 13 amino acids. The CDR3 loop is CASSPNTNYGYTF. The CDR3 DNA is TGTGCCAGCTCACCGAACACCAACTATGGCTACACCTTC.

The V and J genes are TRBV9 and TRBJ2-2, with 8 bases aligning to TRBD2. CDR1 and CDR2 (germline): SGDLS, YYNGEE. Unmatched junction bases numbered 8, after V lost 7 bases and J lost 3 bases. The CDR3 has 15 residues. The DNA for the CDR3 is TGTGCCAGCTCACCAGGCGGGAGGTACACCGGGGAGCTGTTTTTT. It translates to CASSPGGRYTGELFF.

J is TRBJ2-1 and V is TRBV13; the D gene is possibly TRBD2 (6 bases). Germline lookup yields CDR1 PRHDT and CDR2 FYEKMQ (reference sequence). V lost 3 bases to trimming and J lost 5 bases, with 20 bases between them. The CDR3 is 17 amino acids. The CDR3 region is CASSFEAEGGVNNEQFF. In DNA form, the CDR3 reads TGTGCCAGCAGCTTTGAGGCGGAAGGCGGGGTCAACAATGAGCAGTTCTTC.

In this sample, this clonotype turned up many times. The chain links TRBV7-9 to TRBJ2-5, with 9 bases fitting TRBD1. The CDR3 totals 14 residues. The V gene end was trimmed by 2 bases and the J gene end by 5 bases; junction bases not matched to a gene: 3. Germline assignment: CDR1 SEHNR and CDR2 FQNEAQ (reference sequence). The DNA of the CDR3 is TGTGCCAGCAGCTTACGGGACAGGGAGGAGACCCAGTACTTC. Its protein product is CASSLRDREETQYF. The full variable domain, in which reference TRBV7-9 and TRBJ2-5 provide the parts outside the CDR3, is DTGVSQNPRHKITKRGQNVTFRCDPISEHNRLYWYRQTLGQGPEFLTYFQNEAQLEKSRLLSDRFSAERPKGSFSTLEIQRTEQGDSAMYLCASSLRDREETQYFGPGTRLLVL.